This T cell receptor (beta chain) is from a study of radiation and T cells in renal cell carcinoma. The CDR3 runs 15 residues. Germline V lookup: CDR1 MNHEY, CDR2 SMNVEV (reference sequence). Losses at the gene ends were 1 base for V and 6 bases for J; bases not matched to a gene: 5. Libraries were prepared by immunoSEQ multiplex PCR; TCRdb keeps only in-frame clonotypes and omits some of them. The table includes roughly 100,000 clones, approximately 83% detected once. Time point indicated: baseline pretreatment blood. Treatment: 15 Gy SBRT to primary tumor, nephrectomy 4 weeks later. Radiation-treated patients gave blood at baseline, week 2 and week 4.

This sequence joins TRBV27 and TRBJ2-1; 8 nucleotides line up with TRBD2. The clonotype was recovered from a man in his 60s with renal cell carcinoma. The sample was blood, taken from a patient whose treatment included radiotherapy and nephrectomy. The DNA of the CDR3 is TGTGCCAGCAGTTTATTCGACGGGAGGGGCAATGAGCAGTTCTTC. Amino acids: CASSLFDGRGNEQFF.